The rows below give T cell receptor beta chains drawn from one sample of a study of T cells of healthy individuals. In TCRdb, the 5' RACE reads were re-called with MiXCR into one record per CDR3 protein. The sample holds around 98,000 distinct CDR3 sequences, roughly 18% seen once. These receptors came from a human donor in good health. Each CDR3 is given with its conserved first and last residue.

j_call	v_call	cdr3_aa
TRBJ2-5	TRBV4-3	CASSQETGRLETQYF
TRBJ2-7	TRBV5-1	CASSLDRSSYEQYF
TRBJ2-7	TRBV5-1	CASSMRGGYEQYF
TRBJ2-1	TRBV25-1	CASSEAGGLSYNEQFF
TRBJ1-1	TRBV19	CASSISGTGSGAFF
TRBJ2-1	TRBV20-1	CSARAVGRGSYNEQFF
TRBJ2-2	TRBV5-1	CASSARQANTGELFF
TRBJ1-3	TRBV5-1	CASSLSGAKGNTIYF
TRBJ1-6	TRBV20-1	CSARDEGDSPLHF
TRBJ2-2	TRBV2	CAISSLVPGELFF
TRBJ2-3	TRBV7-2	CASSRQRDTSTDTQYF
TRBJ2-7	TRBV18	CASSPRNANYEQYF
TRBJ2-7	TRBV2	CASSETVPPSEQYF
TRBJ2-5	TRBV20-1	CSAPRTGWETQYF
TRBJ2-7	TRBV12-3/TRBV12-4	CASSLGVSGRAIYEQYF
TRBJ1-5	TRBV2	CASRGDSNQPKHF
TRBJ2-2	TRBV6-5	CASSFLPGELFF
TRBJ1-1	TRBV6-6	CASSYSWDPNTEAFF
TRBJ2-2	TRBV7-9	CASRSDRGRDTGELFF
TRBJ1-2	TRBV27	CASSSTVTNYGYTF
TRBJ1-3	TRBV28	CASSLNRNTIYF
TRBJ1-5	TRBV6-5	CASSYEGRQPQHF
TRBJ2-3	TRBV6-6	CASSFSSGADTQYF
TRBJ2-2	TRBV28	CASSFPGGRTGELFF
TRBJ1-5	TRBV28	CASRPDRGRNQPQHF
TRBJ1-1	TRBV15	CATSRETEITEAFF
TRBJ2-7	TRBV4-3	CASSLRGAGGQGEQYF
TRBJ2-1	TRBV5-3	CARSLRRSSYNEQFF
TRBJ1-4	TRBV4-2	CASSQDTRDRVSSATNEKLFF
TRBJ2-7	TRBV4-2	CASSPKTSGYEQYF
TRBJ2-2	TRBV5-1	CASSGLTSGMNTGELFF
TRBJ2-7	TRBV20-1	CSAKRRDSYEQYF
TRBJ2-7	TRBV5-1	CASRLTGGRDEQYF